The sequence of this TCR beta chain was determined in a study of blood T cell repertoires in COVID-19. Under the authors' procedure: Amplification with reference gene primers provided the estimates of nucleated cell counts. The assay was immunoSEQ multiplex PCR, and TCRdb's table has in-frame clones only and misses some. V and J calls and clone size are copied from that table; D and trimming were computed from the DNA. The repertoire holds 150,000 to 180,000 clones, with about 90% as singletons. Trimming took 6 bases from V and 1 from J; bases not matched to a gene: 12. The length of the CDR3 is 17 residues. CDR1 and CDR2 (germline): MDHEN, SYDVKM.

The clonotype originates from a man over 45 with acute or convalescent COVID-19. The chain joins TRBV28 to TRBJ2-1; TRBD1 matches at 7 bases. The sample comprised peripheral blood. The CDR3 coding sequence is TGTGCCAGCAGCGACGACAGGGAAATAAGGTCCTACAATGAGCAGTTCTTC. It translates to CASSDDREIRSYNEQFF.